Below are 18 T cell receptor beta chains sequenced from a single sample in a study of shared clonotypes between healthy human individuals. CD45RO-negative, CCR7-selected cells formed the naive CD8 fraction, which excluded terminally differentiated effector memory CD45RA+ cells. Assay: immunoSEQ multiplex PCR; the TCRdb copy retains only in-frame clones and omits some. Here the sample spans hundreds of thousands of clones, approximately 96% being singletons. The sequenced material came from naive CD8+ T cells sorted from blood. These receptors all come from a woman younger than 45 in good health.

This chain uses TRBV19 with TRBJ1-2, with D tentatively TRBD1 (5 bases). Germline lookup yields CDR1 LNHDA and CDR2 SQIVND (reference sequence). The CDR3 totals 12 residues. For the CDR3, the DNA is TGTCTGGCCGGGGACCTTAACTATGGCTACACCTTC. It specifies CLAGDLNYGYTF.

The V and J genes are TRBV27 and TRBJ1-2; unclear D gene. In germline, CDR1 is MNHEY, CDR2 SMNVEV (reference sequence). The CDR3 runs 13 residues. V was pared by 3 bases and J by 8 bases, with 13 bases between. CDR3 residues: CASSFSRLGGYTF. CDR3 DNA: TGTGCCAGCAGTTTCTCCAGGCTCGGCGGCTACACCTTC.

The CDR3 DNA reads TGTGCCAGCAGTGAAGGACAGGGGACCAATCAGCCCCAGCATTTT. Translation gives CASSEGQGTNQPQHF. The chain uses TRBV27 and TRBJ1-5; 9 bases are a match to TRBD1. Germline V CDR1 and CDR2: MNHEY, SMNVEV (reference sequence). J lost 3 bases, V lost 5 bases, and 5 bases had no gene match. The CDR3 has 15 residues.

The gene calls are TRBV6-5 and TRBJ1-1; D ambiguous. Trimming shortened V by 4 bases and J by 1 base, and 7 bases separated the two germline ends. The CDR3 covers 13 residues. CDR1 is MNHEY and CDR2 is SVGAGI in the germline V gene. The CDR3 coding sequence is TGTGCCAGCAGTTTGGTGGGGAACACTGAAGCTTTCTTT. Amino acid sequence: CASSLVGNTEAFF.

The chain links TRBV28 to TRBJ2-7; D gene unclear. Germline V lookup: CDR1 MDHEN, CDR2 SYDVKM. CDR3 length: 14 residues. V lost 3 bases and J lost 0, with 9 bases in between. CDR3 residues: CASSLGRFSYEQYF. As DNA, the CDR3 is TGTGCCAGCAGTTTGGGCAGGTTCTCCTACGAGCAGTACTTC.

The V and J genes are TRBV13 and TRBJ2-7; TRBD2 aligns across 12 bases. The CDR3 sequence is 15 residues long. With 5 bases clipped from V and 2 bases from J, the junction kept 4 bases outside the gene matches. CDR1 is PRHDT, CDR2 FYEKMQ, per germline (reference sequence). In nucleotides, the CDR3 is TGTGCCAGCAGCGTAACTAGCGGGAGGCCCTACGAGCAGTACTTC. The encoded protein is CASSVTSGRPYEQYF.

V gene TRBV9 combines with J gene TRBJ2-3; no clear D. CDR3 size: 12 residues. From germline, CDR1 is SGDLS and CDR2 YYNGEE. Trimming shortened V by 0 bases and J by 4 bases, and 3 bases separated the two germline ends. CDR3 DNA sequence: TGTGCCAGCAGCGTAGCGGCAGATACGCAGTATTTT. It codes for CASSVAADTQYF.

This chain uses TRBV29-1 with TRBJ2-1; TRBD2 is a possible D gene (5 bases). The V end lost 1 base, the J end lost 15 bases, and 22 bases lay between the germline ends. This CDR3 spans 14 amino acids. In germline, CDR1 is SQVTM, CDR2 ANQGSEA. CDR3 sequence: CSVEVDGLLSMGFF. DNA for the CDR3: TGCAGCGTTGAAGTTGACGGACTCCTCTCAATGGGGTTCTTC.

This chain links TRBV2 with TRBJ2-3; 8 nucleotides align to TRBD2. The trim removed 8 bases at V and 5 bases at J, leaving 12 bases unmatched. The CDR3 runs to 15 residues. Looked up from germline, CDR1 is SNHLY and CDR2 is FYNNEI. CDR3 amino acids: CASDNIAGWEDTQYF. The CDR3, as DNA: TGTGCCAGCGACAATATAGCGGGATGGGAAGATACGCAGTATTTT.

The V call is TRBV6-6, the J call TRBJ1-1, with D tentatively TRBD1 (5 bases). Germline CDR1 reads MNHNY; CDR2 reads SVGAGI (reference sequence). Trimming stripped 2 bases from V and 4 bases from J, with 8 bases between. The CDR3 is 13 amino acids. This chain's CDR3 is CASSYTGGTEAFF. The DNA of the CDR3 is TGTGCCAGCAGTTACACGGGGGGCACTGAAGCTTTCTTT.

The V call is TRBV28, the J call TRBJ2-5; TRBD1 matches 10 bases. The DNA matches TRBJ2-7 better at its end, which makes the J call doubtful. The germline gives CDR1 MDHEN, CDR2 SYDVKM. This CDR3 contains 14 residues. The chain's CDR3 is CASTASGTGAEQYF. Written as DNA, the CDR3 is TGTGCCAGCACCGCTTCCGGGACAGGGGCCGAGCAGTACTTC.

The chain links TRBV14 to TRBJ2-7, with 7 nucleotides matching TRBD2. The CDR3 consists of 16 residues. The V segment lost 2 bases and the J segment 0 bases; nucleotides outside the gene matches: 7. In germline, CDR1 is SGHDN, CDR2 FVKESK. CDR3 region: CASSQIGLADSYEQYF. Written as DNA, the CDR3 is TGTGCCAGCAGCCAAATCGGGCTAGCGGACTCCTACGAGCAGTACTTC.

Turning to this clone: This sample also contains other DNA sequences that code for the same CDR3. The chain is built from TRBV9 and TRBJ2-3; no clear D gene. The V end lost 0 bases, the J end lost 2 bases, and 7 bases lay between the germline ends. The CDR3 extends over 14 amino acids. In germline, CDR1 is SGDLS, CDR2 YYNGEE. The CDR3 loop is CASSVDGFTDTQYF. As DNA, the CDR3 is TGTGCCAGCAGCGTAGATGGATTCACAGATACGCAGTATTTT.

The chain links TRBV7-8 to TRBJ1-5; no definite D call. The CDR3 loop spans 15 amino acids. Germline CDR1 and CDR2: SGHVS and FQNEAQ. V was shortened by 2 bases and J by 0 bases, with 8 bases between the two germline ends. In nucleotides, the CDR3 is TGTGCCAGCAGCTTACAAGACTATAGCAATCAGCCCCAGCATTTT. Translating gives CASSLQDYSNQPQHF.

CDR3 amino acids: CAISARFREHGYRGWNEQFF. Written as DNA, the CDR3 is TGTGCCATCAGTGCGAGGTTCAGGGAGCACGGGTACAGGGGGTGGAATGAGCAGTTCTTC. The chain carries TRBV10-3 and TRBJ2-1; 8 bases align to TRBD1. The junction had 24 bases not matched to a gene; V was cut back by 4 bases and J by 7 bases. The CDR3 consists of 20 residues. CDR1 and CDR2 (germline): ENHRY, SYGVKD.

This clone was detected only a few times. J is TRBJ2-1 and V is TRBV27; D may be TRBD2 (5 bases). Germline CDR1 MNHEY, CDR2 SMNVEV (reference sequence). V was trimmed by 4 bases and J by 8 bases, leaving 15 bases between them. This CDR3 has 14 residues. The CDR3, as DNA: TGTGCCAGCAGTTCCACACTAGGTGTCGATGAGCAGTTCTTC. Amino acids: CASSSTLGVDEQFF.

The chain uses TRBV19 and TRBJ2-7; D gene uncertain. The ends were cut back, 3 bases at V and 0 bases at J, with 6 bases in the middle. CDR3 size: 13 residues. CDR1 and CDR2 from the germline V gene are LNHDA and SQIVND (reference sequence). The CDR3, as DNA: TGTGCCAGTAGTATCGCGACCTCCTACGAGCAGTACTTC. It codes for CASSIATSYEQYF.

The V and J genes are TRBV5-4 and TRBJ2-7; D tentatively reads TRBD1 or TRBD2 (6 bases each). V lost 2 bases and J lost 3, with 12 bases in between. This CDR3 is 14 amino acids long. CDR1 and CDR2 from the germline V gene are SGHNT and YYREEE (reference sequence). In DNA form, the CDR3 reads TGTGCCAGCAGCTTCTCGGGGGCGCACTACGAGCAGTACTTC. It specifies CASSFSGAHYEQYF.